This T cell receptor (beta chain) was sequenced during a study of T cells in localized non-small cell lung cancer. Study results and caveats: Heterogeneity remains possible, as sequencing covered one tumor region only. Uninvolved nearby lung showed the greatest T cell clonality, exceeding that found in tumor. In adjacent lung, a median roughly 56 of the top 100 tumor clones were found.

Sequencing was performed with immunoSEQ multiplex PCR; in TCRdb, only in-frame clones are kept and a portion is missing. The repertoire holds approximately 4,500 clones, with 30% as singletons. Worth noting for this clone: Its antigen is still unknown.

Trimming took 2 bases from V and 6 from J; bases not matched to a gene: 9. The CDR3 spans 15 residues. Germline V gene lookup returns CDR1 SGHNT and CDR2 YENEEA. This TCR came from a male donor older than 55 with stage I lung adenocarcinoma. The sample in question was lung tumor tissue, obtained before any cancer treatment. The chain couples TRBV11-3 to TRBJ1-1, with 7 bases aligning to TRBD1. The CDR3 DNA follows: TGTGCCAGCAGCTTATTCGCAGGGGGATCACCTGAAGCTTTCTTT. Amino acid sequence: CASSLFAGGSPEAFF.